This T cell receptor (beta chain) is from a study of blood T cell repertoires in COVID-19. Across the whole study: The United States, Italy and Spain were the sources of the acute and convalescent COVID-19 samples. Sources were T cells, B-cell-depleted T cells, or PBMCs; the material itself was cDNA or gDNA.

Germline V CDR1 and CDR2: MNHGY, SAAAGT. This CDR3 has 18 residues. Trimming took 2 bases from V and 1 from J, leaving 19 bases between them. In the study's own analysis: The authors estimated nucleated cell counts from reference gene primer amplification. TCRdb's table, derived via immunoSEQ multiplex PCR, lists solely in-frame clones and lacks some. The V and J calls and clone size are taken from that table; D and trimming were inferred from the DNA. The top ten clones hold 2.5% to 3.5% of a sample with 70,000 to 95,000 clones, roughly 90% of them seen once. Seattle-derived patients entered the study during active infection and were followed longitudinally.

This TCR was sampled from a man aged 45 to 65 with COVID-19, enrolled during active disease. The gene calls are TRBV6-8 and TRBJ2-3; a weak D match, TRBD1 (6 bases). The sample was peripheral blood. The CDR3 region has the DNA TGTGCCAGCAGTTACGGGTTAGTCGGGGACAAACGCACAGATACGCAGTATTTT. This translates into CASSYGLVGDKRTDTQYF.